Following are 14 T cell receptor beta chains from one sample sequenced in a study of beta chain features in type 1 diabetes. All of the isolated RNA was reverse transcribed, so expressed TCRB transcripts were sequenced. Some clones are missing from TCRdb's copy, which holds only in-frame ones; the method was immunoSEQ multiplex PCR. The repertoire holds around 340,000 clones, with roughly 8% as singletons. Sample: central memory CD4+ T cells from blood. All receptors derive from a woman between 18 and 30 years old in good health.

The chain joins TRBV9 to TRBJ2-7; D perhaps matches TRBD1 (6 bases). Germline-derived CDR1 and CDR2 are SGDLS and YYNGEE. Trimming left V 2 bases short and J 2 bases short, with 14 bases between. CDR3 length: 15 residues. CDR3 sequence: CASSVTPGDAYEQYF. CDR3 in DNA: TGTGCCAGCAGCGTCACGCCAGGGGATGCCTACGAGCAGTACTTC. Drawing the rest from reference TRBV9 and TRBJ2-7, the complete variable domain is DSGVTQTPKHLITATGQRVTLRCSPRSGDLSVYWYQQSLDQGLQFLIQYYNGEERAKGNILERFSAQQFPDLHSELNLSSLELGDSALYFCASSVTPGDAYEQYFGPGTRLTVT.

The chain links TRBV29-1 to TRBJ2-7, with 11 nucleotides matching TRBD2. CDR3 size: 13 residues. Per germline, CDR1 SQVTM and CDR2 ANQGSEA. V dropped 5 bases and J dropped 3; count of bases not matched to a gene: 3. The CDR3 spells CSVRTSGHYEQYF. DNA of the CDR3: TGCAGCGTTCGGACTAGCGGGCACTACGAGCAGTACTTC.

This clone was counted a few times. The gene calls are TRBV27 and TRBJ2-3, with 12 bases matching TRBD2. This CDR3 spans 15 amino acids. CDR1 and CDR2 (germline): MNHEY, SMNVEV (reference sequence). V shed 3 bases and J 5 bases; nucleotides not matched to a gene: 3. In DNA, the CDR3 is TGTGCCAGCAGTTTCCGACTAGCGGGAGAAGATACGCAGTATTTT. Encoded protein: CASSFRLAGEDTQYF.

The rearrangement uses TRBV11-2 and TRBJ2-3; TRBD1 might be the D (5 bases). This CDR3 spans 14 amino acids. The V gene lost 8 bases and the J gene lost 3 bases, with 15 bases spanning the gap. Germline assignment: CDR1 SGHAT and CDR2 FQNNGV. CDR3 DNA sequence: TGTGCCAGCGAGGAGTCAGGGTATACAGATACGCAGTATTTT. Its translation: CASEESGYTDTQYF.

The chain recombines TRBV5-6 with TRBJ2-7; D is possibly TRBD1 (6 bases). V shed 4 bases and J shed 3 bases, with 8 bases lying between them. The CDR3 has 12 amino acids. CDR1 SGHDT and CDR2 YYEEEE come from the germline V gene. CDR3 DNA: TGTGCCAGCAGCAGACAGGACTACGAGCAGTACTTC. Translated, it gives CASSRQDYEQYF.

This chain connects TRBV7-3 to TRBJ2-4, with TRBD1 matching over 9 bases. The germline CDR1 and CDR2 sequences are SGHTA and FQGTGA. The CDR3 has 14 amino acids. Losses at the gene ends were 5 bases for V and 8 bases for J; bases not matched to a gene: 7. The CDR3 loop is CASSMTGGRDIQYF. The CDR3 DNA reads as TGTGCCAGCAGCATGACAGGGGGACGAGACATTCAGTACTTC.

The CDR3 region is CASSSTGESGANVLTF. The CDR3 DNA follows: TGTGCCAGCTCGTCAACCGGGGAATCTGGGGCCAACGTCCTGACTTTC. This sequence joins TRBV18 and TRBJ2-6; possibly TRBD2 for D (5 bases). The ends were cut back, 6 bases at V and 1 base at J, with 13 bases in the middle. Per germline, CDR1 KGHSH and CDR2 LQKENI. This CDR3 is 16 amino acids long.

The V call is TRBV5-1, the J call TRBJ1-2; TRBD1 agrees at 7 bases. CDR1 SGHRS and CDR2 YFSETQ come from the germline V gene. The V and J ends lost 1 base and 0 bases, in that order; junction bases with no gene match: 3. CDR3 length: 15 residues. As DNA, the CDR3 is TGCGCCAGCAGCTTGACAGGGGCCGCTAACTATGGCTACACCTTC. Residues: CASSLTGAANYGYTF.

This clone was observed a handful of times. The chain couples TRBV7-2 to TRBJ2-7; 12 bases match TRBD2. Germline lookup yields CDR1 SGHTA and CDR2 FQGNSA. The CDR3 totals 15 residues. V shed 5 bases and J 3 bases; nucleotides not matched to a gene: 5. Written as DNA, the CDR3 is TGTGCCAGCAGCAGGACTAGCGGGAACAGCTACGAGCAGTACTTC. Translated: CASSRTSGNSYEQYF.

This clone was counted at least ten times. The V call is TRBV7-2, the J call TRBJ2-1; 9 bases agree with TRBD1. The CDR3 contains 16 residues. Germline CDR1 SGHTA, CDR2 FQGNSA. J gave up 8 bases and V 6 bases, and 14 bases lay outside the gene matches. The CDR3: CASRFTGTGFRDEQFF. The CDR3 nucleotides read TGTGCCAGCAGGTTTACCGGGACAGGGTTTCGTGATGAGCAGTTCTTC.

This clone was seen only a few times. CDR3 nucleotide sequence: TGCGCCAGCAGCCAAGTGTACTCTATGGGACACGAGCAGTACTTC. Its translation is CASSQVYSMGHEQYF. The chain has TRBV4-3 and TRBJ2-7; the D call may be TRBD1 or TRBD2 (5 bases each). Looked up from germline, CDR1 is LGHNA and CDR2 is YSLEER. The CDR3 length is 15 residues. Trimming shortened V by 1 base and J by 5 bases, and 15 bases separated the two germline ends.

This clone came up a few times. V gene TRBV29-1 combines with J gene TRBJ1-1; no definite D call. The CDR3 is made up of 12 amino acids. Germline CDR1 is SQVTM and CDR2 is ANQGSEA. The V and J ends lost 8 bases and 3 bases respectively, with 13 bases between them. This CDR3 reads CSTRSEYTEAFF. In DNA, the CDR3 is TGCAGCACTCGGAGTGAATACACTGAAGCTTTCTTT.

The chain couples TRBV7-2 to TRBJ1-1; TRBD1 matches 10 bases. The CDR3 consists of 15 residues. The ends lost 4 bases at V and 12 bases at J; junction bases unmatched: 14. Germline V gene data show CDR1 as SGHTA and CDR2 as FQGNSA. CDR3 loop: CASSSPGQGPGQTFF. The CDR3 DNA reads TGTGCCAGCAGCTCCCCGGGACAGGGGCCGGGTCAGACTTTCTTT.

Written as DNA, the CDR3 is TGTGCCAGCAGCCTGGATACAGGGAGGGAGACCCAGTACTTC. Residues: CASSLDTGRETQYF. The chain links TRBV6-1 to TRBJ2-5; D could derive from TRBD1 or TRBD2 (6 bases each). The CDR3 loop spans 14 amino acids. The germline gives CDR1 MNHNS, CDR2 SASEGT. Deletions cut 6 bases from V and 5 bases from J, with 16 bases between.